This T cell receptor (beta chain) stems from a study of T cells in Graves' hyperthyroidism and ophthalmopathy. Study observations and caveats: Blood also contained most expanded thyroid clonotypes above 0.001. The model predicted ophthalmopathy a median about 6.6 months before onset.

What was amplified from RNA transcripts were TCR beta CDR3 regions. First-round RT-PCR with HTBI primers amplified the TCR CDR3 region. TCRdb recomputed calls from the multiplex PCR reads with MiXCR, one row per CDR3 protein. The table lists fewer than 500,000 distinct CDR3 sequences, around 15% of them singletons, with about 20% in the top ten. This clonotype has ten or more counts. Its antigen is not known. The germline V gene encodes CDR1 KGHDR and CDR2 SFDVKD. The V segment lost 3 bases and the J segment 3 bases; nucleotides outside the gene matches: 6. The CDR3 sequence is 16 residues long. This clonotype was obtained from a woman in her twenties or thirties with Graves' ophthalmopathy. Sequencing input: blood. The chain joins TRBV24-1 to TRBJ2-1, with 8 bases fitting TRBD2. CDR3 sequence (DNA): TGTGCCACCAGTGATACGCGGCGGGGGGTCTACAATGAGCAGTTCTTC. Protein: CATSDTRRGVYNEQFF.